The source of this TCR beta chain is a study of shared clonotypes between healthy human individuals. Study in general: Those who served as donors were two women and a few men between the ages of 18 and 49. Researchers assigned three CD4 naive, three CD4 memory, two CD8 naive and one CD8 memory plate to each donor.

CD8 cells regarded as naive lacked CD45RO, were positively chosen for CCR7, and omitted terminally differentiated effector memory CD45RA+ cells. The CDR3 contains 13 residues. Germline CDR1 is MDHEN and CDR2 is SYDVKM. V was trimmed by 3 bases and J by 4 bases, leaving 7 bases between them. The table came from immunoSEQ multiplex PCR; TCRdb's copy has only in-frame clones and leaves some out. The table includes about 2.1 million clones, approximately 92% detected once. This clonotype was obtained from a man between 18 and 35 years old in good health. Some clones in this sample may be carry-over from other donors' samples. Sequencing input: naive CD8+ T cells from PBMCs. This chain joins TRBV28 and TRBJ1-5; the D is unclear. CDR3 coding DNA: TGTGCCAGCAGTTTTGGGGTTAATCAGCCCCAGCATTTT. Its protein is CASSFGVNQPQHF.